A single sample gave rise to the 17 T cell receptor beta chains below, sequenced in a study of blood T cell repertoires in COVID-19. Some clones are missing from TCRdb's copy, which holds only in-frame ones; the method was immunoSEQ multiplex PCR. The data contain 120,000 to 150,000 clones, roughly 86% of them singletons. Source material: peripheral blood. These receptors originate from a woman in her 50s with acute or convalescent COVID-19.

V usage is TRBV24-1 and J usage is TRBJ2-1, with TRBD2 matching over 9 bases. Trimming at V came to 9 bases and at J to 7 bases, leaving 9 bases not matched to a gene. Per germline, CDR1 KGHDR and CDR2 SFDVKD. The CDR3 loop spans 14 amino acids. The CDR3 sequence: CATDAGGPQNEQFF. The CDR3 DNA is TGTGCCACCGATGCGGGAGGGCCTCAAAATGAGCAGTTCTTC.

The rearrangement joins TRBV24-1 to TRBJ1-2; D is uncertain. Trimming took off 0 bases at V and 2 bases at J, with 9 bases between the two ends. Per the germline V gene, CDR1 is KGHDR and CDR2 is SFDVKD. The CDR3 extends over 15 amino acids. This chain's CDR3 is CATSDLHSGNYGYTF. CDR3 bases: TGTGCCACCAGTGATTTGCATTCGGGAAACTATGGCTACACCTTC.

DNA for the CDR3: TGCGCCAGCAGTTTCGGAGGGAACACAGATACGCAGTATTTT. This translates into CASSFGGNTDTQYF. The chain recombines TRBV10-2 with TRBJ2-3, with D possibly TRBD2 on 6 matching bases. The CDR3 totals 14 residues. The V end lost 5 bases, the J end lost 2 bases, and 11 bases lay between the germline ends. CDR1 is WSHSY and CDR2 is SAAADI in the germline V gene.

This sequence joins TRBV5-1 and TRBJ2-7; TRBD1 matches 7 bases. The V gene's germline CDR1 is SGHRS and CDR2 YFSETQ. The length of the CDR3 is 14 residues. Trimming removed 1 base from V and 10 bases from J; junction bases left unmatched: 11. This CDR3 reads CASSLSGTATQQYF. The CDR3 nucleotides read TGCGCCAGCAGCTTGTCCGGGACAGCCACCCAACAGTACTTC.

The genes are TRBV19 and TRBJ2-7; 10 nucleotides align to TRBD1. V was pared by 3 bases and J by 1 base, with 12 bases of the junction left unmatched. CDR1 is LNHDA and CDR2 is SQIVND in the germline V gene (reference sequence). There are 18 residues in the CDR3. The DNA for the CDR3 is TGTGCCAGTAGTATGAGGGACAGGGGATCCCGAAAATCCTACGAGCAGTACTTC. Translating gives CASSMRDRGSRKSYEQYF.

This clone has only one observation. The genes are TRBV29-1 and TRBJ1-2; 10 bases match TRBD1. The CDR3 has 14 residues. V lost 6 bases and J lost 8; bases outside the gene matches: 12. Germline loops: CDR1 SQVTM, CDR2 ANQGSEA. CDR3: CSVDVRQGARGYTF. The CDR3 DNA is TGCAGCGTCGACGTCCGACAGGGGGCGCGGGGCTACACCTTC. Looking up the rest from reference TRBV29-1 and TRBJ1-2 gives the full variable domain: SAVISQKPSRDICQRGTSLTIQCQVDSQVTMMFWYRQQPGQSLTLIATANQGSEATYESGFVIDKFPISRPNLTFSTLTVSNMSPEDSSIYLCSVDVRQGARGYTFGSGTRLTVV.

This chain uses TRBV19 with TRBJ1-6; TRBD1 aligns across 8 bases. In germline, CDR1 is LNHDA, CDR2 SQIVND (reference sequence). There are 16 residues in the CDR3. The V segment lost 4 bases and the J segment 5 bases; nucleotides outside the gene matches: 7. The CDR3 DNA sequence: TGTGCCAGTAGTAGAACGGGACAGGCGAATAATTCACCCCTCCACTTT. Protein: CASSRTGQANNSPLHF.

A few counts support this clone. The chain has TRBV5-4 and TRBJ2-7; D might be TRBD2 (6 bases). The CDR3 is 13 amino acids. CDR1 SGHNT and CDR2 YYREEE come from the germline V gene (reference sequence). V was clipped by 0 bases and J by 4 bases, with 8 bases between them. The CDR3 spells CASSLGAGYEQYF. CDR3 nucleotides: TGTGCCAGCAGCTTGGGGGCGGGGTACGAGCAGTACTTC. Variable domain in full (rest from reference TRBV5-4 and TRBJ2-7): ETGVTQSPTHLIKTRGQQVTLRCSSQSGHNTVSWYQQALGQGPQFIFQYYREEENGRGNFPPRFSGLQFPNYSSELNVNALELDDSALYLCASSLGAGYEQYFGPGTRLTVT.

The chain links TRBV27 to TRBJ2-1; a possible D gene is TRBD1 (5 bases). The CDR3 loop spans 15 amino acids. Trimming cost V 6 bases and J 7 bases, with 19 bases left between them. CDR1 and CDR2 from the germline V gene are MNHEY and SMNVEV (reference sequence). The CDR3 loop is CASSVRVGLGNEQFF. CDR3 nucleotide sequence: TGTGCCAGCAGCGTCAGGGTGGGCTTGGGGAATGAGCAGTTCTTC.

The chain carries TRBV30 and TRBJ1-2, with 9 bases aligning to TRBD1. In germline, CDR1 is GTSNPN, CDR2 SVGIG (reference sequence). CDR3 length equals 12 residues. With V trimmed by 5 bases and J by 4 bases, 2 bases remained unmatched. CDR3 in DNA: TGTGCCTGGGGACAGGGGACCTATGGCTACACCTTC. Residues: CAWGQGTYGYTF. Full variable domain (outside the CDR3, taken from reference TRBV30 and TRBJ1-2): SQTIHQWPATLVQPVGSPLSLECTVEGTSNPNLYWYRQAAGRGLQLLFYSVGIGQISSEVPQNLSASRPQDRQFILSSKKLLLSDSGFYLCAWGQGTYGYTFGSGTRLTVV.

The gene calls are TRBV4-1 and TRBJ2-7, with 8 bases identical to TRBD2. The J segment lost 2 bases and the V segment lost 1 base, leaving 4 bases of the junction unmatched. CDR3 length equals 15 residues. Per the germline V gene, CDR1 is MGHRA and CDR2 is YSYEKL. CDR3 sequence reads: CASSQGLAPTYEQYF. CDR3 DNA sequence: TGCGCCAGCAGCCAAGGACTAGCGCCTACCTACGAGCAGTACTTC.

The J gene is TRBJ2-7, the V gene TRBV3-1 (or the pseudogene TRBV3-2); 16 bases are shared with TRBD2. CDR1 and CDR2 from the germline V gene are LGHDT and YNNKEL (reference sequence). The V gene end was trimmed by 0 bases and the J gene end by 3 bases; junction bases not matched to a gene: 8. The CDR3 extends over 19 amino acids. The CDR3 sequence is CASSQDPGTSGRANYEQYF. CDR3 in DNA: TGTGCCAGCAGCCAAGATCCCGGGACTAGCGGGAGGGCCAACTACGAGCAGTACTTC.

The rearrangement joins TRBV5-6 to TRBJ2-7; TRBD1 agrees at 11 bases. Germline V gene data show CDR1 as SGHDT and CDR2 as YYEEEE. CDR3 length equals 13 residues. Unmatched junction bases numbered 4, after V lost 4 bases and J lost 7 bases. For the CDR3, the DNA is TGTGCCAGCAGCGTGGACAGGGGGCGGGAGCAGTACTTC. Amino acids: CASSVDRGREQYF.

The V call is TRBV2, the J call TRBJ1-1; 8 nucleotides align to TRBD1. The germline V gene encodes CDR1 SNHLY and CDR2 FYNNEI. The V and J ends lost 7 bases and 4 bases, in that order; junction bases with no gene match: 8. This CDR3 region has 14 residues. The DNA of the CDR3 is TGTGCCAGCACCGCGGACAGGGAAAGCACTGAAGCTTTCTTT. This sequence encodes CASTADRESTEAFF.

This chain connects TRBV9 to TRBJ1-1; D remains unclear. Between the trimmed V and J ends, which lost 0 bases and 5 bases, there was a span of 17 bases. CDR1 and CDR2 from the germline V gene are SGDLS and YYNGEE. This CDR3 region has 16 residues. The DNA of the CDR3 is TGTGCCAGCAGCGTAGAAAAAATAACCGGCAGGACTGAAGCTTTCTTT. Protein: CASSVEKITGRTEAFF.

The chain joins TRBV27 to TRBJ1-5; TRBD1 aligns across 7 bases. This CDR3 comprises 14 residues. In germline, CDR1 is MNHEY, CDR2 SMNVEV (reference sequence). The J segment lost 5 bases and the V segment lost 7 bases, leaving 8 bases of the junction unmatched. The CDR3 DNA reads TGTGCCAGCACCCCGACAGGGTCGTATCAGCCCCAGCATTTT. Residues: CASTPTGSYQPQHF.

The CDR3 region has the DNA TGTGCCAGCAGCTTAGTTTCCGGGACAGCCCCCTACAATGAGCAGTTCTTC. This sequence encodes CASSLVSGTAPYNEQFF. This chain links TRBV7-2 with TRBJ2-1; 7 bases align to TRBD1. The V gene end was trimmed by 1 base and the J gene end by 2 bases; junction bases not matched to a gene: 8. CDR1 and CDR2 from the germline V gene are SGHTA and FQGNSA. CDR3 size: 17 residues.